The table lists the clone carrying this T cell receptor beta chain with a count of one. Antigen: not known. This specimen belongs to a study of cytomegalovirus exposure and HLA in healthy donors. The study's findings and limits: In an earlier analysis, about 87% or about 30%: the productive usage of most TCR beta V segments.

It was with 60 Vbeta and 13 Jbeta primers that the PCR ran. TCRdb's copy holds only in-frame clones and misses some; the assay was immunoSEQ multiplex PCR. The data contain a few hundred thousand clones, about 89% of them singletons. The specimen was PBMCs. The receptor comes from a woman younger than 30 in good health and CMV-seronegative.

The CDR3 spells CASSEPRHVSGANVLTF. The CDR3, as DNA: TGTGCCAGCAGCGAGCCCCGTCACGTGTCTGGGGCCAACGTCCTGACTTTC. This sequence joins TRBV9 and TRBJ2-6; no clear D. The CDR3 loop spans 17 amino acids. V gave up 3 bases and J gave up 1 base, with 14 bases separating them. Per the germline V gene, CDR1 is SGDLS and CDR2 is YYNGEE.